Presented here are 27 T cell receptor beta chains from one specimen sequenced in a study of blood T cell repertoires in COVID-19. Some clones are missing from TCRdb's copy, which holds only in-frame ones; the method was immunoSEQ multiplex PCR. In the table there are more than 300,000 clones, around 88% of which are singletons. The sequencing input was peripheral blood. The receptors here all came from a woman under 40 with COVID-19, enrolled during active disease.

The J gene is TRBJ1-2, the V gene TRBV27; 10 bases line up with TRBD1. After removal of 8 bases from V and 2 bases from J, the junction contained 8 bases not matched to a gene. Germline V CDR1 and CDR2: MNHEY, SMNVEV (reference sequence). CDR3 size: 15 residues. For the CDR3, the DNA is TGTGCCAGCCGCGCCCCGGGACAGGGGAACTATGGCTACACCTTC. Its translation is CASRAPGQGNYGYTF.

The V call is TRBV3-1 (or the pseudogene TRBV3-2), the J call TRBJ1-1; no firm D call. There are 15 residues in the CDR3. The ends were cut back, 2 bases at V and 5 bases at J, with 15 bases in the middle. Germline CDR1 LGHDT, CDR2 YNNKEL (reference sequence). The CDR3 sequence: CASSQWMGGVTEAFF. CDR3 sequence (DNA): TGTGCCAGCAGCCAATGGATGGGCGGGGTGACTGAAGCTTTCTTT.

The rearrangement uses TRBV28 and TRBJ1-3; no definite D call. CDR1 MDHEN and CDR2 SYDVKM come from the germline V gene. The V end was cut by 8 bases, the J end by 0 bases, with 11 bases between. This CDR3 spans 14 amino acids. As DNA, the CDR3 is TGTGCCAGCCGAGAGGGCGCCTCTGGAAACACCATATATTTT. This encodes CASREGASGNTIYF.

CDR3 DNA: TGTGCCAGTAGTAGTCACACCCCTAATGAAAAACTGTTTTTT. Translated, it gives CASSSHTPNEKLFF. The chain carries TRBV19 and TRBJ1-4, with D hard to call. The CDR3 runs to 14 residues. Germline V gene data show CDR1 as LNHDA and CDR2 as SQIVND (reference sequence). V shed 4 bases and J shed 3 bases, with 9 bases lying between them.

This clone was observed once. The CDR3 here is CSATTGGDEQYV. In DNA, the CDR3 is TGCAGCGCCACGACAGGGGGCGACGAGCAGTACGTC. V gene TRBV29-1 combines with J gene TRBJ2-7; 10 bases are a match to TRBD1. This CDR3 spans 12 amino acids. The trim removed 7 bases at V and 5 bases at J, leaving 5 bases unmatched. CDR1 SQVTM and CDR2 ANQGSEA come from the germline V gene.

The chain couples TRBV19 to TRBJ1-1; no clear D gene. CDR1 and CDR2 (germline): LNHDA, SQIVND (reference sequence). The length of the CDR3 is 16 residues. V dropped 7 bases and J dropped 5 bases, with 23 bases sitting between them. For the CDR3, the DNA is TGTGCCAGTATCCTAAGGACGCGGGGAGGAGGTACTGAAGCTTTCTTT. It is translated as CASILRTRGGGTEAFF.

The chain uses TRBV2 and TRBJ1-5, with 8 positions matching TRBD1. There are 13 residues in the CDR3. In germline, CDR1 is SNHLY, CDR2 FYNNEI. Trimming took 8 bases from V and 4 from J; bases not matched to a gene: 4. CDR3 loop: CASLGQGNQPQHF. The CDR3 DNA sequence: TGTGCCAGCCTCGGACAGGGTAATCAGCCCCAGCATTTT.

The chain links TRBV11-3 to TRBJ2-7, with TRBD1 matching 9 bases. V shed 1 base, J shed 7 bases, and the junction held 5 bases outside the gene matches. CDR1 and CDR2 from the germline V gene are SGHNT and YENEEA. The CDR3 loop spans 14 amino acids. CDR3 region: CASSLAQGAREQYF. CDR3 in DNA: TGTGCCAGCAGCTTAGCACAGGGGGCGAGGGAGCAGTACTTC.

V usage is TRBV6-4 and J usage is TRBJ2-2, with TRBD1 matching over 7 bases. V shed 7 bases, J shed 0 bases, and the junction held 5 bases outside the gene matches. Germline V gives CDR1 MRHNA, CDR2 SNTAGT. CDR3 length: 15 amino acids. The CDR3 reads CASKPGTANTGELFF. The CDR3 bases are TGTGCCAGCAAACCCGGGACAGCGAACACCGGGGAGCTGTTTTTT.

This clone was detected once. The V and J genes are TRBV30 and TRBJ1-5, with 9 bases identical to TRBD1. Losses at the gene ends were 2 bases for V and 6 bases for J; bases not matched to a gene: 11. This CDR3 spans 16 amino acids. Germline CDR1 GTSNPN, CDR2 SVGIG (reference sequence). For the CDR3, the DNA is TGTGCCTGGAGTTTCCGCGGGACAGGGCTAGGTCAGCCCCAGCATTTT. Translating gives CAWSFRGTGLGQPQHF.

J is TRBJ1-2 and V is TRBV9, with no clear D. Germline lookup yields CDR1 SGDLS and CDR2 YYNGEE. Deletions cut 4 bases from V and 3 bases from J, with 7 bases between. The CDR3 sequence is 12 residues long. The CDR3: CASSPRDYGYTF. The DNA of the CDR3 is TGTGCCAGCAGCCCTCGGGACTATGGCTACACCTTC.

This chain links TRBV27 with TRBJ1-1; D call uncertain. CDR1 and CDR2 (germline): MNHEY, SMNVEV (reference sequence). The CDR3 has 15 amino acids. V lost 1 base, J lost 0 bases, and 9 bases lay in between. This CDR3 is CASSLWYGMNTEAFF. The CDR3 DNA reads as TGTGCCAGCAGTTTATGGTACGGGATGAACACTGAAGCTTTCTTT.

The V gene is TRBV7-3, the J gene TRBJ1-2; possibly TRBD1 for D (5 bases). This CDR3 is built from 15 residues. Trimming cost V 1 base and J 3 bases, with 12 bases left between them. Per the germline V gene, CDR1 is SGHTA and CDR2 is FQGTGA. Here the CDR3 DNA reads TGTGCCAGCAGCTTAAGCAGACAGAGTGACTATGGCTACACCTTC. It codes for CASSLSRQSDYGYTF.

V and J are TRBV5-5 and TRBJ1-1; a possible D gene is TRBD1 (5 bases). V lost 3 bases and J 3 bases, leaving 6 bases between the germline ends. The CDR3 consists of 12 residues. Germline CDR1 SGHKS, CDR2 YYEKEE (reference sequence). The CDR3 spells CASSWGDTEAFF. In DNA form, the CDR3 reads TGTGCCAGCAGCTGGGGGGACACTGAAGCTTTCTTT.

The table lists this clone with a count of one. For the CDR3, the DNA is TGCGCCAGCAGCCAAGGGACTAGCGGGGTTTACGAGCAGTACGTC. Translating gives CASSQGTSGVYEQYV. The J gene is TRBJ2-7, the V gene TRBV5-1, with TRBD2 matching 13 bases. CDR3 size: 15 residues. The V segment lost 4 bases and the J segment 4 bases; nucleotides outside the gene matches: 5. The germline V gene has CDR1 SGHRS and CDR2 YFSETQ.

This clone was seen more than once but under ten times. The genes are TRBV5-4 and TRBJ2-7; maybe TRBD2 (5 bases). This CDR3 is built from 16 residues. V lost 4 bases to trimming and J lost 6 bases, with 23 bases between them. The germline CDR1 and CDR2 sequences are SGHNT and YYREEE (reference sequence). CDR3 DNA: TGTGCCAGCAGCCCTCATCCAAGCGGTGGGGTTGTCGAGCAGTACTTC. As protein: CASSPHPSGGVVEQYF.

This chain joins TRBV10-2 and TRBJ2-7; 8 positions match TRBD2. The germline gives CDR1 WSHSY, CDR2 SAAADI. The CDR3 covers 14 residues. J was trimmed by 0 bases and V by 8 bases; bases with no gene match: 6. The CDR3 DNA follows: TGCGCCAGCCAACGGGGGGGGAGCTCCTACGAGCAGTACTTC. Its translation is CASQRGGSSYEQYF.

The CDR3 reads CSPGGYEQYF. CDR3 bases: TGCAGTCCCGGGGGCTACGAGCAGTACTTC. V and J are TRBV20-1 and TRBJ2-7; possible D gene TRBD2, 6 bases. The CDR3 covers 10 residues. Germline V CDR1 and CDR2: DFQATT, SNEGSKA (reference sequence). Trimming took off 8 bases at V and 3 bases at J, with 8 bases between the two ends.

The genes are TRBV12-5 and TRBJ1-6, with D unresolved. Trimming left V 1 base short and J 8 bases short, with 9 bases between. Germline loops: CDR1 LGHNT, CDR2 FRNRAP. This CDR3 comprises 14 residues. The DNA for the CDR3 is TGTGCTAGTGGTTTGGACGGACTTGATTCACCCCTCCACTTT. It is translated as CASGLDGLDSPLHF.

V and J are TRBV21-1 and TRBJ1-2; the tabulated D call, TRBD1, remains unverified against the DNA. TRBV21-1 is reported as a pseudogene. The CDR3 is made up of 14 amino acids. Here the CDR3 reads CASSKSYRGHGYTF. Here the CDR3 DNA reads TGTGCCAGCAGCAAAAGTTACAGGGGGCATGGCTACACCTTC.

V is TRBV5-1 and J is TRBJ2-2; D may be TRBD1 (5 bases). The V gene lost 3 bases and the J gene lost 1 base, with 7 bases spanning the gap. The CDR3 is 14 amino acids. Germline assignment: CDR1 SGHRS and CDR2 YFSETQ. The DNA of the CDR3 is TGCGCCAGCAGCTCAGGACAGAACACCGGGGAGCTGTTTTTT. This gives the protein CASSSGQNTGELFF.

This sequence joins TRBV3-1 (or the pseudogene TRBV3-2) and TRBJ1-1; D gene unclear. This CDR3 is built from 15 residues. With 4 bases removed from V and 9 bases from J, the gap between germline ends came to 21 bases. The V gene's germline CDR1 is LGHDT and CDR2 YNNKEL (reference sequence). DNA for the CDR3: TGTGCCAGCAGCCTTACCGTCGCGGGCGCCGGGAAAGCTTTCTTT. As protein: CASSLTVAGAGKAFF.

The gene calls are TRBV2 and TRBJ2-7; possibly TRBD1 for D (6 bases). The CDR3 runs 12 residues. Germline V CDR1 and CDR2: SNHLY, FYNNEI. V gave up 5 bases and J gave up 3 bases, with 8 bases separating them. The CDR3 sequence: CASSTTGYEQYF. The CDR3 nucleotides are TGTGCCAGCAGTACGACAGGCTACGAGCAGTACTTC.

The V and J genes are TRBV11-2 and TRBJ2-1; 12 bases fit TRBD2. The J segment lost 4 bases and the V segment lost 5 bases, leaving 3 bases of the junction unmatched. Germline loops: CDR1 SGHAT, CDR2 FQNNGV. The length of the CDR3 is 15 residues. The CDR3 coding sequence is TGTGCCAGCAGCCCCGGACTAGCGGGATACAATGAGCAGTTCTTC. This codes for CASSPGLAGYNEQFF.

V gene TRBV5-6 combines with J gene TRBJ1-2; 10 bases match TRBD1. The germline V gene encodes CDR1 SGHDT and CDR2 YYEEEE. The J segment lost 7 bases and the V segment lost 0 bases, leaving 6 bases of the junction unmatched. This CDR3 is built from 15 residues. CDR3 amino acids: CASSLGGQGLFGYTF. CDR3 DNA sequence: TGTGCCAGCAGCTTGGGGGGACAGGGGCTTTTTGGCTACACCTTC.

The V call is TRBV18, the J call TRBJ1-1; D perhaps matches TRBD1 (5 bases). CDR1 is KGHSH, CDR2 LQKENI, per germline. V was shortened by 1 base and J by 5 bases, with 14 bases between the two germline ends. The CDR3 loop spans 15 amino acids. The CDR3 region is CASSPLPREGTEAFF. CDR3 bases: TGTGCCAGCTCACCACTCCCCAGGGAGGGGACTGAAGCTTTCTTT.

This clone was recorded only once. V usage is TRBV6-5 and J usage is TRBJ1-5; the match to TRBD1 covers 7 bases. Germline loops: CDR1 MNHEY, CDR2 SVGAGI. CDR3 length equals 15 residues. Germline trimming cut 6 bases from V and 5 bases from J; bases unmatched to any gene: 10. This CDR3 reads CASSRDRDFHQPQHF. The CDR3 nucleotides are TGTGCCAGCAGCCGCGACAGGGATTTCCATCAGCCCCAGCATTTT.